This TCR beta chain was recovered during a study of CD8 T cells in Susac syndrome. The CDR3 has 15 residues. Germline V gives CDR1 DFQATT, CDR2 SNEGSKA (reference sequence). J was trimmed by 5 bases and V by 0 bases; bases with no gene match: 9. RNA in amounts of roughly 0.5 to 1 ug was reverse transcribed with random hexamers. One entry per CDR3 protein, called by TCRdb with MiXCR from the immunoSEQ multiplex PCR reads. The table has over 150,000 distinct CDR3 sequences, around 93% seen once. The receptor was derived from a human donor with multiple sclerosis. The chain couples TRBV20-1 to TRBJ2-5, with 7 bases identical to TRBD1. Input material: CD4+ T cells from PBMCs. The CDR3 protein is CSARDPTGTGETQYF. In DNA, the CDR3 is TGCAGTGCTAGAGACCCGACAGGGACGGGGGAGACCCAGTACTTC.